The TCR beta chain under discussion was sequenced for a study of T cell responses to AZD1222 COVID-19 vaccine. Pooling of second doses given at about 4 or about 12 weeks was done. Trimming at V came to 1 base and at J to 5 bases, leaving 13 bases not matched to a gene. Germline V gene sequence: CDR1 LNHNV, CDR2 YYDKDF (reference sequence). This CDR3 comprises 18 residues. Assay used: immunoSEQ multiplex PCR; TCRdb lists only in-frame clones, some missing. The table lists some 180,000 clones, approximately 93% of them singletons. The rearrangement links TRBV15 to TRBJ2-3; TRBD2 aligns across 9 bases. Sequencing used peripheral blood, obtained 28 days after the second AZD1222 dose. The TCR sequence derives from an adult who received the AZD1222 COVID-19 vaccine. CDR3 nucleotide sequence: TGTGCCACCAGCAGAGGGCCCCGGCGCGGGGGGGCCGAAGATACGCAGTATTTT. It codes for CATSRGPRRGGAEDTQYF.